The next 5 T cell receptor beta chains were all read from a single sample in a study of shared clonotypes between healthy human individuals. Only in-frame clones appear in the TCRdb table, and some are missing; sequencing was by immunoSEQ multiplex PCR. Of approximately 2,000,000 clones listed, 85% to 95% are singletons. The naive CD8 fraction comprised CD45RO-negative cells positively selected for CCR7 and excluded terminally differentiated effector memory CD45RA+ cells. The material sequenced was naive CD8+ T cells from PBMCs. These receptors were taken from a man aged 18 to 30 in good health. Some clones in this sample may be carry-over from other donors' samples.

The J gene is TRBJ2-7, the V gene TRBV28; D unresolved. The CDR3 has 13 amino acids. The germline V gene encodes CDR1 MDHEN and CDR2 SYDVKM. With 5 bases removed from V and 6 bases from J, the gap between germline ends came to 14 bases. This chain's CDR3 is CASSPWAVGEQYF. CDR3 in DNA: TGTGCCAGCAGTCCCTGGGCGGTGGGCGAGCAGTACTTC.

The V and J genes are TRBV10-2 and TRBJ2-6, with D possibly being TRBD1 (6 bases). The CDR3 is 17 amino acids. The V and J ends lost 10 bases and 0 bases respectively, with 19 bases between them. The germline V gene has CDR1 WSHSY and CDR2 SAAADI. The CDR3 DNA reads TGCGCCACCAGGACCATCGAACAGGGCTCTGGGGCCAACGTCCTGACTTTC. Its protein product is CATRTIEQGSGANVLTF.

The chain is built from TRBV28 and TRBJ2-7; 8 bases map to TRBD2. Germline trimming cut 5 bases from V and 2 bases from J; bases unmatched to any gene: 2. Germline CDR1 is MDHEN and CDR2 is SYDVKM. The CDR3 covers 13 residues. Here the CDR3 DNA reads TGTGCCAGCAGTCGAGCGGGAGCCTACGAGCAGTACTTC. This encodes CASSRAGAYEQYF.

This chain joins TRBV11-2 and TRBJ2-7; D call uncertain. The CDR3 has 13 amino acids. Trimming removed 4 bases from V and 3 bases from J, with 10 bases in between. CDR1 and CDR2 from the germline V gene are SGHAT and FQNNGV. CDR3 region: CASSSSVGYEQYF. CDR3 nucleotide sequence: TGTGCCAGCAGCTCCTCAGTAGGCTACGAGCAGTACTTC.

This chain links TRBV7-9 with TRBJ2-7, with a weak D call TRBD2 (6 bases). Germline CDR1 SEHNR, CDR2 FQNEAQ (reference sequence). V lost 7 bases and J lost 2, with 15 bases in between. The CDR3 totals 14 residues. The CDR3 is CASTPGGDPYEQYF. The CDR3 DNA reads as TGTGCCAGCACCCCGGGCGGGGATCCCTACGAGCAGTACTTC.